The next 23 T cell receptor beta chains were all read from a single sample in a study of T cell responses to AZD1222 COVID-19 vaccine (dated by TCRdb to about 2021). Library preparation was by the immunoSEQ multiplex PCR assay. TCRdb obtained this table from immuneACCESS and retained in-frame rearrangements with V and J assigned. These tables miss some clones; where compared with another copy, unresolved V genes account for less than half of the shortfall, and the remainder is unexplained. For this sample there are about 84,000 clones; roughly nine tenths appear just once. The ten largest clones add up to around 10% of the sample. The sample's time point label, in plain terms: about 28 days (+/-7) after the second vaccine dose. The starting material was peripheral blood, obtained 28 days after the second AZD1222 dose. The receptors were sampled from an adult who received the AZD1222 COVID-19 vaccine.

The genes are TRBV30 and TRBJ1-1; D call uncertain. The germline gives CDR1 GTSNPN, CDR2 SVGIG (reference sequence). This CDR3 region has 14 residues. V was clipped by 0 bases and J by 4 bases, with 12 bases between them. The CDR3 spells CAWSVLGMGTEAFF. CDR3 sequence (DNA): TGTGCCTGGAGTGTACTGGGTATGGGCACTGAAGCTTTCTTT.

The J gene is TRBJ2-5, the V gene TRBV4-1; the match to TRBD2 covers 11 bases. J gave up 5 bases and V 0 bases, and 8 bases lay outside the gene matches. Germline V gives CDR1 MGHRA, CDR2 YSYEKL. This CDR3 region has 17 residues. CDR3 in amino acids: CASSQDWLAGGGETQYF. The CDR3 nucleotides are TGCGCCAGCAGCCAAGATTGGCTAGCGGGGGGCGGGGAGACCCAGTACTTC.

Here the CDR3 reads CASSFWLSDTQYF. Here the CDR3 DNA reads TGTGCCAGCAGTTTTTGGTTAAGTGATACGCAGTATTTT. J is TRBJ2-3 and V is TRBV12-3 or TRBV12-4, with D hard to call. This CDR3 spans 13 amino acids. V was cut by 3 bases and J by 6 bases, with 10 bases left in between.

The rearrangement uses TRBV5-1 and TRBJ2-2, with TRBD1 as a possible D gene (5 bases). CDR1 is SGHRS and CDR2 is YFSETQ in the germline V gene. Trimming left V 9 bases short and J 2 bases short, with 17 bases between. This CDR3 region has 15 residues. CDR3 nucleotides: TGCGCCACCACCCATTTCGACAGAAACACCGGGGAGCTGTTTTTT. The encoded protein is CATTHFDRNTGELFF.

The chain links TRBV12-5 to TRBJ1-1, with no clear D. V shed 9 bases and J shed 2 bases, with 22 bases lying between them. The CDR3 loop spans 16 amino acids. The germline V gene has CDR1 LGHNT and CDR2 FRNRAP. CDR3 nucleotides: TGTGCTAGAAGAATCTTTTCACAGAAAATTAACACTGAAGCTTTCTTT. This codes for CARRIFSQKINTEAFF.

This clone has just one count. The rearrangement uses TRBV27 and TRBJ1-2; weak D call: TRBD1 (5 bases). Germline CDR1 reads MNHEY; CDR2 reads SMNVEV (reference sequence). CDR3 size: 14 residues. V was pared by 3 bases and J by 4 bases, with 12 bases between. CDR3 sequence: CASSFRAGGYGYTF. The CDR3 DNA follows: TGTGCCAGCAGTTTCAGGGCTGGGGGCTATGGCTACACCTTC.

The V and J genes are TRBV7-3 and TRBJ2-1, with TRBD2 matching over 11 bases. In germline, CDR1 is SGHTA, CDR2 FQGTGA. Germline trimming cut 2 bases from V and 9 bases from J; bases unmatched to any gene: 6. The CDR3 has 15 residues. The CDR3 DNA reads as TGTGCCAGCAGCTTAGTGACTAGCGGGGTTGGTGAGCAGTTCTTC. Amino acids: CASSLVTSGVGEQFF.

This rearrangement joins TRBV27 to TRBJ2-1; D uncertain. The CDR3 is 14 amino acids. Germline assignment: CDR1 MNHEY and CDR2 SMNVEV (reference sequence). V lost 1 base and J 12 bases, leaving 16 bases between the germline ends. The DNA of the CDR3 is TGTGCCAGCAGTTTATACTCGGTGGGTAAGACGCAGTTCTTC. Translating gives CASSLYSVGKTQFF.

V usage is TRBV5-1 and J usage is TRBJ1-5; unclear D gene. The CDR3 is 15 amino acids. The V gene's germline CDR1 is SGHRS and CDR2 YFSETQ. The V end lost 0 bases, the J end lost 6 bases, and 13 bases lay between the germline ends. In DNA form, the CDR3 reads TGCGCCAGCAGCTTGGGAGACACACTTATTCAGCCCCAGCATTTT. Translated: CASSLGDTLIQPQHF.

This chain links TRBV6-1 with TRBJ2-2, with D unclear. This CDR3 is 13 amino acids long. Per germline, CDR1 MNHNS and CDR2 SASEGT. With 2 bases removed from V and 4 bases from J, the gap between germline ends came to 5 bases. In nucleotides, the CDR3 is TGTGCCAGCAGTGAACGCTTCACCGGGGAGCTGTTTTTT. This gives the protein CASSERFTGELFF.

This clone was observed a single time. CDR3 DNA sequence: TGTGCCACCAGTGGGACAGGGGAAGACGAGCAGTACTTC. Protein sequence: CATSGTGEDEQYF. V and J are TRBV24-1 and TRBJ2-7, with 9 bases aligning to TRBD1. Unmatched junction bases numbered 3, after V lost 5 bases and J lost 5 bases. Per germline, CDR1 KGHDR and CDR2 SFDVKD. The CDR3 spans 13 residues.

The chain employs TRBV5-1 and TRBJ2-7; the D gene could be TRBD1 or TRBD2 (5 bases each). V lost 4 bases and J 4 bases, leaving 18 bases between the germline ends. The germline CDR1 and CDR2 sequences are SGHRS and YFSETQ. The CDR3 spans 15 residues. The CDR3 DNA sequence: TGCGCCAGCAGCCTACTAGGGGCAGATAATTACGAGCAGTACTTC. Encoded protein: CASSLLGADNYEQYF.

The chain carries TRBV4-1 and TRBJ2-3, with 7 bases matching TRBD2. The CDR3 is made up of 14 amino acids. Germline trimming cut 0 bases from V and 4 bases from J; bases unmatched to any gene: 1. Germline V gene lookup returns CDR1 MGHRA and CDR2 YSYEKL. In DNA form, the CDR3 reads TGCGCCAGCAGCCAAGAACGGGGGGCAGATACGCAGTATTTT. Its translation: CASSQERGADTQYF.

The chain combines TRBV4-3 with TRBJ2-7; D call uncertain. The germline gives CDR1 LGHNA, CDR2 YSLEER. This CDR3 contains 12 residues. V lost 4 bases, J lost 6 bases, and 10 bases lay in between. The CDR3 sequence is CASSRGSGEQYF. The DNA for the CDR3 is TGCGCCAGCAGCCGCGGTTCCGGCGAGCAGTACTTC.

The gene calls are TRBV5-5 and TRBJ2-2, with TRBD2 as a possible D gene (6 bases). Looked up from germline, CDR1 is SGHKS and CDR2 is YYEKEE (reference sequence). The CDR3 contains 16 residues. Trimming left V 0 bases short and J 5 bases short, with 14 bases between. CDR3 nucleotide sequence: TGTGCCAGCAGCTTGGGTTTTAGCGGAGCGACCGGGGAGCTGTTTTTT. Amino acids: CASSLGFSGATGELFF.

The chain carries TRBV7-2 and TRBJ2-1; D unclear. Trimming took off 5 bases at V and 3 bases at J, with 8 bases between the two ends. Germline V gene sequence: CDR1 SGHTA, CDR2 FQGNSA. CDR3 length: 13 residues. The CDR3 region is CASSLDRYNEQFF. Written as DNA, the CDR3 is TGTGCCAGCAGCCTGGATCGCTACAATGAGCAGTTCTTC. The whole variable domain, filled in from reference TRBV7-2 and TRBJ2-1, reads GAGVSQSPSNKVTEKGKDVELRCDPISGHTALYWYRQSLGQGLEFLIYFQGNSAPDKSGLPSDRFSAERTGGSVSTLTIQRTQQEDSAVYLCASSLDRYNEQFFGPGTRLTVL.

This CDR3 reads CASRKRESTDTQYF. CDR3 coding DNA: TGTGCCAGTCGCAAGCGGGAGAGCACAGATACGCAGTATTTT. This chain links TRBV19 with TRBJ2-3, with TRBD2 matching 8 bases. The V segment lost 8 bases and the J segment 0 bases; nucleotides outside the gene matches: 4. The CDR3 covers 14 residues. Germline lookup yields CDR1 LNHDA and CDR2 SQIVND (reference sequence).

The genes are TRBV2 and TRBJ2-7; D is perhaps TRBD1 (5 bases). This CDR3 is 12 amino acids long. The germline gives CDR1 SNHLY, CDR2 FYNNEI. Trimming removed 6 bases at V and 3 bases at J, with 9 bases between. This chain's CDR3 is CASSVRGYEQYF. CDR3 coding DNA: TGTGCCAGCAGCGTAAGGGGCTACGAGCAGTACTTC.

The gene calls are TRBV11-2 and TRBJ2-5, with D hard to call. V lost 1 base, J lost 2 bases, and 8 bases lay in between. The CDR3 loop spans 14 amino acids. Germline CDR1 SGHAT, CDR2 FQNNGV. The DNA of the CDR3 is TGTGCCAGCAGCTTAGGCGCACAGCAAGAGACCCAGTACTTC. Protein sequence: CASSLGAQQETQYF. The full variable domain, its missing parts supplied by reference TRBV11-2 and TRBJ2-5, is EAGVAQSPRYKIIEKRQSVAFWCNPISGHATLYWYQQILGQGPKLLIQFQNNGVVDDSQLPKDRFSAERLKGVDSTLKIQPAKLEDSAVYLCASSLGAQQETQYFGPGTRLLVL.

The chain joins TRBV5-1 to TRBJ2-7; 7 nucleotides line up with TRBD2. The CDR3 contains 15 residues. Germline V CDR1 and CDR2: SGHRS, YFSETQ. Trimming cost V 1 base and J 2 bases; bases outside gene matches: 6. The CDR3 DNA reads as TGCGCCAGCAGCTTGTACGGACTAGAGGCCTACGAGCAGTACTTC. Translated, it gives CASSLYGLEAYEQYF.

This chain connects TRBV7-2 to TRBJ2-7; either TRBD1 or TRBD2 may supply D (5 bases each). The CDR3 is 14 residues long. The V gene's germline CDR1 is SGHTA and CDR2 FQGNSA. Trimming pared 5 bases from V and 2 bases from J, leaving 13 bases between. The chain's CDR3 is CASSGGRYAYEQYF. CDR3 coding DNA: TGTGCCAGCAGCGGGGGTCGATATGCCTACGAGCAGTACTTC.

The rearrangement joins TRBV29-1 to TRBJ1-1, with D uncertain. V gave up 6 bases and J gave up 3 bases, with 20 bases separating them. The CDR3 sequence is 15 residues long. The germline CDR1 and CDR2 sequences are SQVTM and ANQGSEA. The CDR3 DNA is TGCAGCGTCCTTCCGGAGGGAGGTTATTACACTGAAGCTTTCTTT. It encodes CSVLPEGGYYTEAFF.

The J gene is TRBJ1-2, the V gene TRBV24-1; 10 bases align to TRBD1. Germline V gene lookup returns CDR1 KGHDR and CDR2 SFDVKD. The length of the CDR3 is 12 residues. V dropped 4 bases and J dropped 12; count of bases not matched to a gene: 4. The CDR3 DNA sequence: TGTGCCACCAGTGACGGACAGGGGGAGCACACCTTC. Protein sequence: CATSDGQGEHTF.